Presented here are 14 T cell receptor beta chains from one specimen sequenced in a study of blood T cells in healthy people across ages (dated by TCRdb to 2015 to 2017). To prepare the library, 5' RACE was applied. Sequencer: Illumina HiSeq 2500. A second PCR of about 6 to 12 cycles was run with a J-beta primer mix and a sample-barcoded 5' primer. TCRdb applied fastp at Q25 and MiXCR to the public reads, then kept only in-frame beta chains. Under each unique CDR3 protein, matching rows form one entry showing the most common genes and DNA. This sample is represented by roughly 700,000 distinct CDR3 sequences; around 25% of them were singletons. 9.4% of the sample belongs to the ten largest clones. The sample was also linked to a second study, of T cells of mothers and their children.

The sample was blood. The receptors stem from a boy aged 10-17 years in good health.

The chain has TRBV7-9 and TRBJ2-7; 7 nucleotides line up with TRBD2. The germline V gene encodes CDR1 SEHNR and CDR2 FQNEAQ (reference sequence). V dropped 5 bases and J dropped 3; count of bases not matched to a gene: 7. The CDR3 is 14 amino acids. The CDR3 loop reads CASSPAGGSYEQYF. The CDR3 bases are TGTGCCAGCAGCCCAGCCGGCGGGAGCTACGAGCAGTACTTC.

The sample holds a few counts of this clonotype. V and J are TRBV3-1 and TRBJ2-5; D might be TRBD1 (5 bases). The CDR3 has 14 residues. Germline V gives CDR1 LGHDT, CDR2 YNNKEL (reference sequence). With 0 bases removed from V and 9 bases from J, the gap between germline ends came to 14 bases. CDR3 sequence reads: CASSQDQAQGAQYF. CDR3 sequence (DNA): TGTGCCAGCAGCCAAGATCAGGCCCAAGGGGCCCAGTACTTC.

Only a few counts were recorded for this clonotype. This rearrangement joins TRBV4-1 to TRBJ2-1; the D is unclear. Between the trimmed V and J ends, which lost 1 base and 0 bases, there was a span of 7 bases. The length of the CDR3 is 15 residues. Germline values: CDR1 MGHRA, CDR2 YSYEKL. DNA of the CDR3: TGCGCCAGCAGCCAAGCGGCAGACTCCTACAATGAGCAGTTCTTC. This encodes CASSQAADSYNEQFF.

The rearrangement uses TRBV5-1 and TRBJ2-4; 8 bases map to TRBD1. CDR1 is SGHRS and CDR2 is YFSETQ in the germline V gene. J gave up 7 bases and V 3 bases, and 3 bases lay outside the gene matches. This CDR3 region has 13 residues. The CDR3 is CASSYDRGNIQYF. For the CDR3, the DNA is TGCGCCAGCAGCTACGACAGGGGCAACATTCAGTACTTC.

The V gene is TRBV12-3 or TRBV12-4, the J gene TRBJ2-7; the match to TRBD1 covers 7 bases. The CDR3 has 15 residues. With 4 bases clipped from V and 3 bases from J, the junction kept 9 bases outside the gene matches. This CDR3 is CASSSLPRTGYEQYF. The CDR3, as DNA: TGTGCCAGCAGTTCCCTTCCAAGGACAGGCTACGAGCAGTACTTC.

The V and J genes are TRBV5-1 and TRBJ2-5; 14 nucleotides line up with TRBD2. From germline, CDR1 is SGHRS and CDR2 YFSETQ. V lost 3 bases and J lost 2; bases outside the gene matches: 6. The CDR3 has 17 amino acids. As DNA, the CDR3 is TGCGCCAGCAGCTCGGGACTAGCGGGGGCACTACAAGAGACCCAGTACTTC. Protein sequence: CASSSGLAGALQETQYF.

The rearrangement joins TRBV5-1 to TRBJ2-5, with 7 bases identical to TRBD2. TRBJ2-1 matches the DNA end more closely, so the J call is doubtful. Germline V gene sequence: CDR1 SGHRS, CDR2 YFSETQ. The CDR3 has 15 residues. The CDR3 spells CASSSLAVDSDEQFF. The CDR3 DNA is TGCGCCAGCAGCTCTCTAGCGGTGGATAGCGATGAGCAGTTCTTC.

This sequence joins TRBV9 and TRBJ2-7; 8 nucleotides align to TRBD2. This CDR3 is built from 14 residues. Germline lookup yields CDR1 SGDLS and CDR2 YYNGEE. Trimming removed 5 bases from V and 5 bases from J; junction bases left unmatched: 9. CDR3 coding DNA: TGTGCCAGCAGTGTTAGCGGGACGTTCGACGAGCAGTACTTC. Its translation: CASSVSGTFDEQYF.

V gene TRBV9 combines with J gene TRBJ1-2; no firm D call. V shed 3 bases and J shed 4 bases, with 7 bases lying between them. The CDR3 has 12 amino acids. Germline values: CDR1 SGDLS, CDR2 YYNGEE. CDR3 DNA: TGTGCCAGCAGCGATAGCCGCTATGGCTACACCTTC. Its protein is CASSDSRYGYTF. The complete variable domain, with remaining parts taken from reference TRBV9 and TRBJ1-2, reads DSGVTQTPKHLITATGQRVTLRCSPRSGDLSVYWYQQSLDQGLQFLIQYYNGEERAKGNILERFSAQQFPDLHSELNLSSLELGDSALYFCASSDSRYGYTFGSGTRLTVV.

The J gene is TRBJ1-2, the V gene TRBV5-1; D is perhaps TRBD1 (5 bases). Trimming removed 0 bases from V and 8 bases from J, with 17 bases in between. The CDR3 runs to 15 residues. Germline CDR1 SGHRS, CDR2 YFSETQ. The CDR3 here is CASSLDTSLRGGYTF. As DNA, the CDR3 is TGCGCCAGCAGCTTGGATACATCTCTGAGGGGAGGCTACACCTTC.

The chain is built from TRBV29-1 and TRBJ2-5; perhaps TRBD2 as D (6 bases). The J call may be faulty, since TRBJ2-1 better matches the DNA end. The CDR3 is 14 amino acids. Germline V gives CDR1 SQVTM, CDR2 ANQGSEA. CDR3 DNA sequence: TGCAGCGTTGGTTTAAGACTAGTGAGAGACGAGCAGTTCTTC. Protein: CSVGLRLVRDEQFF.

This clonotype was observed a few times. The rearrangement links TRBV29-1 to TRBJ2-7; TRBD2 matches at 9 bases. In germline, CDR1 is SQVTM, CDR2 ANQGSEA. The CDR3 has 14 residues. The V segment lost 2 bases and the J segment 1 base; nucleotides outside the gene matches: 3. The CDR3 region has the DNA TGCAGCGTTGAAATAGCGGGAGCTTCCTACGAGCAGTACTTC. Protein: CSVEIAGASYEQYF.

This clonotype was recorded once. The chain employs TRBV5-1 and TRBJ2-1; 8 nucleotides line up with TRBD2. This CDR3 has 15 amino acids. The V gene end was trimmed by 4 bases and the J gene end by 6 bases; junction bases not matched to a gene: 9. CDR1 is SGHRS, CDR2 YFSETQ, per germline. CDR3 DNA sequence: TGCGCCAGCAGCCGGAGCGGGAGCGGGGCCAATGAGCAGTTCTTC. It is translated as CASSRSGSGANEQFF.

J is TRBJ2-5 and V is TRBV6-1; the D gene is possibly TRBD2 (7 bases). V lost 7 bases, J lost 6 bases, and 15 bases lay in between. Germline V CDR1 and CDR2: MNHNS, SASEGT. The CDR3 is 13 residues long. CDR3 DNA sequence: TGTGCCAGCACTTTACGGGGGGCGAAGACCCAGTACTTC. Protein sequence: CASTLRGAKTQYF.